The 26 T cell receptor beta chains presented below share a single source sample, sequenced in a study of blood T cell repertoires in COVID-19. The method was immunoSEQ multiplex PCR; TCRdb's version includes in-frame clones alone and lacks a portion of them. The table lists 150,000 to 200,000 clones, under 85% of them singletons. The sample was peripheral blood. These receptors were taken from a woman aged 80 or over with acute or convalescent COVID-19.

This chain joins TRBV4-3 and TRBJ1-6; 7 bases are a match to TRBD1. Unmatched junction bases numbered 7, after V lost 4 bases and J lost 7 bases. The germline V gene has CDR1 LGHNA and CDR2 YSLEER. The CDR3 is made up of 15 amino acids. This chain's CDR3 is CASSLTSGGNSPLHF. The CDR3 region has the DNA TGCGCCAGCAGCCTTACCTCAGGGGGAAATTCACCCCTCCACTTT.

The rearrangement joins TRBV9 to TRBJ1-1, with D perhaps matching TRBD1 (5 bases). Trimming pared 0 bases from V and 4 bases from J, leaving 10 bases between. The CDR3 has 14 amino acids. The germline V gene has CDR1 SGDLS and CDR2 YYNGEE. The DNA of the CDR3 is TGTGCCAGCAGCGTAGATGTGGGGCCCACTGAAGCTTTCTTT. Translating gives CASSVDVGPTEAFF. Full variable domain (remainder filled in from reference TRBV9 and TRBJ1-1): DSGVTQTPKHLITATGQRVTLRCSPRSGDLSVYWYQQSLDQGLQFLIQYYNGEERAKGNILERFSAQQFPDLHSELNLSSLELGDSALYFCASSVDVGPTEAFFGQGTRLTVV.

This chain links TRBV5-1 with TRBJ2-5; possible D gene TRBD2, 5 bases. The CDR3 has 14 residues. V lost 3 bases and J lost 3, with 12 bases in between. CDR1 is SGHRS, CDR2 YFSETQ, per germline. CDR3 in amino acids: CASSSGPGEETQYF. CDR3 DNA sequence: TGCGCCAGCAGCTCCGGACCCGGGGAAGAGACCCAGTACTTC.

CDR3 protein: CASAAGQGVQETQYF. CDR3 DNA: TGTGCTAGTGCCGCCGGACAGGGCGTCCAAGAGACCCAGTACTTC. The chain is built from TRBV12-5 and TRBJ2-5, with 8 nucleotides matching TRBD1. CDR1 and CDR2 (germline): LGHNT, FRNRAP. The CDR3 sequence is 15 residues long. V gave up 7 bases and J gave up 1 base; unmatched junction bases: 8.

The DNA for the CDR3 is TGCAGCGTTTTTGCGGAGACCCAGTACTTC. This encodes CSVFAETQYF. This rearrangement joins TRBV29-1 to TRBJ2-5; no firm D call. V dropped 5 bases and J dropped 5 bases, with 6 bases sitting between them. This CDR3 has 10 amino acids. Germline-derived CDR1 and CDR2 are SQVTM and ANQGSEA.

CDR3 sequence reads: CASSSAGLNTEAFF. The DNA for the CDR3 is TGTGCCAGCAGTTCCGCAGGGTTGAACACTGAAGCTTTCTTT. The chain has TRBV6-2 or TRBV6-3 and TRBJ1-1; perhaps TRBD1 as D (5 bases). Germline CDR1 and CDR2: MNHEY and SVGEGT. V dropped 4 bases and J dropped 0 bases, with 9 bases sitting between them. The length of the CDR3 is 14 residues.

The chain couples TRBV30 to TRBJ1-5; possible D gene TRBD1, 5 bases. Looked up from germline, CDR1 is GTSNPN and CDR2 is SVGIG (reference sequence). V lost 3 bases to trimming and J lost 5 bases, with 14 bases between them. This CDR3 spans 14 amino acids. The CDR3, as DNA: TGTGCCTGGAGCTCGTCGACAGTCCATCAGCCCCAGCATTTT. This codes for CAWSSSTVHQPQHF.

The genes are TRBV14 and TRBJ1-3; D is uncertain. The V and J ends lost 0 bases and 0 bases respectively, with 6 bases between them. Germline CDR1 is SGHDN and CDR2 is FVKESK. The CDR3 has 15 residues. CDR3 DNA sequence: TGTGCCAGCAGCCAAGATAGAGCCTCTGGAAACACCATATATTTT. Amino acid sequence: CASSQDRASGNTIYF.

V usage is TRBV7-9 and J usage is TRBJ2-3, with TRBD2 identical over 8 bases. Germline CDR1 and CDR2: SEHNR and FQNEAQ (reference sequence). V was pared by 4 bases and J by 2 bases, with 8 bases of the junction left unmatched. The CDR3 length is 16 residues. The chain's CDR3 is CASSSPRGGITDTQYF. The CDR3 coding sequence is TGTGCCAGCAGCTCCCCCCGCGGGGGGATCACAGATACGCAGTATTTT.

The chain carries TRBV3-1 (or the pseudogene TRBV3-2) and TRBJ1-2; 8 nucleotides match TRBD1. V lost 0 bases to trimming and J lost 4 bases; unmatched junction nucleotides: 7. There are 16 residues in the CDR3. Germline CDR1 LGHDT, CDR2 YNNKEL (reference sequence). The CDR3 reads CASSQDGGQGGYGYTF. In nucleotides, the CDR3 is TGTGCCAGCAGCCAAGATGGAGGACAGGGAGGCTATGGCTACACCTTC.

J is TRBJ1-4 and V is TRBV6-6; D perhaps matches TRBD1 (5 bases). V was trimmed by 6 bases and J by 7 bases, leaving 18 bases between them. Germline V gene lookup returns CDR1 MNHNY and CDR2 SVGAGI (reference sequence). CDR3 length: 15 residues. Written as DNA, the CDR3 is TGTGCCAGCAGGGGGGGGACGGGAATGAGTGAAAAACTGTTTTTT. It encodes CASRGGTGMSEKLFF.

The V call is TRBV19, the J call TRBJ2-7; 10 nucleotides line up with TRBD1. This CDR3 comprises 13 residues. The J segment lost 3 bases and the V segment lost 7 bases, leaving 3 bases of the junction unmatched. The germline CDR1 and CDR2 sequences are LNHDA and SQIVND (reference sequence). CDR3 loop: CASTGTGDYEQYF. Here the CDR3 DNA reads TGTGCCAGTACTGGGACAGGGGACTACGAGCAGTACTTC. Complete variable domain (other parts from reference TRBV19 and TRBJ2-7): DGGITQSPKYLFRKEGQNVTLSCEQNLNHDAMYWYRQDPGQGLRLIYYSQIVNDFQKGDIAEGYSVSREKKESFPLTVTSAQKNPTAFYLCASTGTGDYEQYFGPGTRLTVT.

The rearrangement links TRBV5-6 to TRBJ2-3; TRBD1 matches at 8 bases. The trim removed 1 base at V and 3 bases at J, leaving 4 bases unmatched. The CDR3 is 15 amino acids. Germline CDR1 is SGHDT and CDR2 is YYEEEE. CDR3 loop: CASSLQGALTDTQYF. CDR3 sequence (DNA): TGTGCCAGCAGCTTGCAGGGGGCGCTTACAGATACGCAGTATTTT.

The rearrangement uses TRBV30 and TRBJ2-2, with 12 bases aligning to TRBD2. The CDR3 covers 18 residues. Trimming cost V 4 bases and J 1 base; bases outside gene matches: 10. Germline values: CDR1 GTSNPN, CDR2 SVGIG (reference sequence). CDR3: CAWMKLAGGPMNTGELFF. CDR3 DNA: TGTGCCTGGATGAAACTAGCGGGAGGACCAATGAACACCGGGGAGCTGTTTTTT.

The chain recombines TRBV19 with TRBJ1-5; possible D gene TRBD1, 5 bases. Trimming cost V 5 bases and J 8 bases, with 19 bases left between them. This CDR3 is built from 15 residues. Germline CDR1 is LNHDA and CDR2 is SQIVND (reference sequence). The CDR3 region is CASSQLGGGGEPQHF. In DNA form, the CDR3 reads TGTGCCAGTAGTCAATTGGGGGGGGGTGGAGAGCCCCAGCATTTT.

The J gene is TRBJ1-6, the V gene TRBV2; D remains ambiguous. CDR1 and CDR2 (germline): SNHLY, FYNNEI. The CDR3 contains 14 residues. Trimming removed 8 bases from V and 9 bases from J, with 17 bases in between. The CDR3 region has the DNA TGTGCCAGCCACCTATTTAGAGGGAGTTCACCCCTCCACTTT. It translates to CASHLFRGSSPLHF.

This clone was seen once. The chain joins TRBV5-1 to TRBJ1-6, with D possibly being TRBD1 (5 bases). The CDR3 is made up of 17 amino acids. V lost 0 bases, J lost 10 bases, and 20 bases lay in between. Germline CDR1 and CDR2: SGHRS and YFSETQ. The CDR3 bases are TGCGCCAGCAGCTTGGTGCCCGGCCAGGGCGGAAGGTCACCCCTCCACTTT. The encoded protein is CASSLVPGQGGRSPLHF.

A note on this clone: A junction boundary mismatches the germline segment, possibly from a read error. In nucleotides, the CDR3 is TGTGCCAGCAGCCAAGGGGCCCCGGGACTTCAGACCCAGCATTTT. Translated: CASSQGAPGLQTQHF. The gene calls are TRBV3-1 (or the pseudogene TRBV3-2) and TRBJ1-5; a possible D gene is TRBD1 (5 bases). The CDR3 has 15 residues. Germline-derived CDR1 and CDR2 are LGHDT and YNNKEL (reference sequence).

This chain uses TRBV6-5 with TRBJ2-7; TRBD1 matches 10 bases. The J segment lost 4 bases and the V segment lost 10 bases, leaving 7 bases of the junction unmatched. This CDR3 contains 13 residues. The germline V gene has CDR1 MNHEY and CDR2 SVGAGI. CDR3 amino acids: CATLGTGVYEQYF. The CDR3 bases are TGTGCCACCCTAGGGACAGGGGTATACGAGCAGTACTTC.

In its sample, this clone was seen once. The chain has TRBV5-4 and TRBJ1-2, with D possibly matching TRBD1 (5 bases). Germline loops: CDR1 SGHNT, CDR2 YYREEE (reference sequence). V was pared by 2 bases and J by 2 bases, with 19 bases between. The CDR3 loop spans 17 amino acids. The CDR3 reads CASSFPTGSGANYGYTF. The CDR3 bases are TGTGCCAGCAGCTTCCCCACAGGCAGTGGGGCCAACTATGGCTACACCTTC. The full variable domain, its missing parts supplied by reference TRBV5-4 and TRBJ1-2, is ETGVTQSPTHLIKTRGQQVTLRCSSQSGHNTVSWYQQALGQGPQFIFQYYREEENGRGNFPPRFSGLQFPNYSSELNVNALELDDSALYLCASSFPTGSGANYGYTFGSGTRLTVV.

The chain joins TRBV27 to TRBJ1-2; D might be TRBD1 (6 bases). The germline V gene encodes CDR1 MNHEY and CDR2 SMNVEV (reference sequence). Trimming removed 3 bases at V and 8 bases at J, with 10 bases between. This CDR3 region has 12 residues. DNA for the CDR3: TGTGCCAGCAGTTTCAGGGGTCACGGCTACACCTTC. Protein sequence: CASSFRGHGYTF.

The chain has TRBV11-3 and TRBJ1-6; D possibly corresponds to TRBD1 (6 bases). Per germline, CDR1 SGHNT and CDR2 YENEEA. With 3 bases removed from V and 10 bases from J, the gap between germline ends came to 13 bases. This CDR3 is 14 amino acids long. CDR3 in amino acids: CASSFVQGWSPLHF. The CDR3 nucleotides are TGTGCCAGCAGCTTCGTACAGGGCTGGTCACCCCTCCACTTT.

This clone appeared many times. J is TRBJ2-5 and V is TRBV2, with 8 positions matching TRBD2. This CDR3 is built from 16 residues. V lost 7 bases and J lost 1; bases outside the gene matches: 11. Germline V gene sequence: CDR1 SNHLY, CDR2 FYNNEI. CDR3 coding DNA: TGTGCCAGCACGGGGGGGATGACAGACAGCCAAGAGACCCAGTACTTC. Translated, it gives CASTGGMTDSQETQYF.

The CDR3 loop is CATSNPPGGRGYTF. CDR3 in DNA: TGTGCCACCAGCAACCCTCCGGGGGGACGAGGCTACACCTTC. The chain recombines TRBV15 with TRBJ1-2; possible D gene TRBD1, 5 bases. This CDR3 region has 14 residues. V lost 4 bases to trimming and J lost 8 bases, with 17 bases between them. Germline CDR1 and CDR2: LNHNV and YYDKDF (reference sequence).

V gene TRBV5-6 combines with J gene TRBJ1-5; D may be TRBD1 (6 bases). The germline V and J ends were trimmed by 0 bases and 7 bases, with 14 bases remaining between them. The CDR3 runs to 15 residues. Looked up from germline, CDR1 is SGHDT and CDR2 is YYEEEE. DNA for the CDR3: TGTGCCAGCAGCTTGGGGTTCAGGGGTGACCAGCCCCAGCATTTT. Protein product: CASSLGFRGDQPQHF. Full variable domain (remainder filled in from reference TRBV5-6 and TRBJ1-5): DAGVTQSPTHLIKTRGQQVTLRCSPKSGHDTVSWYQQALGQGPQFIFQYYEEEERQRGNFPDRFSGHQFPNYSSELNVNALLLGDSALYLCASSLGFRGDQPQHFGDGTRLSIL.

Here the CDR3 DNA reads TGTGCCAGCAGCTCCCGGGGGGGTATCTACAATGAGCAGTTCTTC. It codes for CASSSRGGIYNEQFF. The V and J genes are TRBV5-4 and TRBJ2-1; TRBD2 matches 8 bases. Germline-derived CDR1 and CDR2 are SGHNT and YYREEE (reference sequence). Trimming at V came to 3 bases and at J to 3 bases, leaving 5 bases not matched to a gene. The CDR3 length is 15 residues.